These 31 T cell receptor beta chains originate from one sample sequenced in a study of T cell responses to AZD1222 COVID-19 vaccine. TCRdb's table, derived via immunoSEQ multiplex PCR, lists solely in-frame clones and lacks some. Among approximately 110,000 clones listed, about 85% were seen once. The sequences come from peripheral blood, collected on day 0 of AZD1222 vaccination. The receptors were sampled from an adult in good health.

The rearrangement joins TRBV28 to TRBJ2-3; TRBD2 agrees at 10 bases. V lost 5 bases, J lost 6 bases, and 5 bases stayed unmatched. The CDR3 has 14 amino acids. Germline CDR1 is MDHEN and CDR2 is SYDVKM. CDR3 DNA sequence: TGTGCCAGCAGTGGGACTAGCGTAGGTGATACGCAGTATTTT. It is translated as CASSGTSVGDTQYF.

The chain couples TRBV27 to TRBJ2-3; D may be TRBD1 or TRBD2 (5 bases each). The germline V gene has CDR1 MNHEY and CDR2 SMNVEV (reference sequence). CDR3 length equals 13 residues. The V end lost 2 bases, the J end lost 4 bases, and 7 bases lay between the germline ends. As DNA, the CDR3 is TGTGCCAGCAGTTTACGGGGCTCAGATACGCAGTATTTT. The encoded protein is CASSLRGSDTQYF.

The chain has TRBV11-1 and TRBJ1-6, with D unresolved. The V end lost 4 bases, the J end lost 5 bases, and 9 bases lay between the germline ends. This CDR3 has 14 residues. Germline CDR1 SGHAT, CDR2 FQDESV (reference sequence). CDR3 nucleotides: TGTGCCAGCAGCTATAGAGGGAATAATTCACCCCTCCACTTT. Its translation: CASSYRGNNSPLHF.

This chain links TRBV4-2 with TRBJ1-2, with TRBD1 matching 8 bases. This CDR3 has 15 residues. Germline CDR1 and CDR2: LGHNA and YNFKEQ. The V and J ends lost 2 bases and 6 bases, in that order; junction bases with no gene match: 8. The CDR3 protein is CASSQTLDREDGYTF. The CDR3 DNA reads as TGTGCCAGCAGCCAAACCTTGGACAGGGAGGATGGCTACACCTTC.

Regarding this clone: The junction shows a germline mismatch at one end, possibly a read error. The chain has TRBV19 and TRBJ1-1; 8 bases line up with TRBD1. The germline V gene encodes CDR1 LNHDA and CDR2 SQIVND (reference sequence). This CDR3 comprises 15 residues. The CDR3 loop is CASSGGPGQDTEAFF. CDR3 sequence (DNA): TGTGCCAGTAGTGGAGGCCCGGGACAGGACACGGAAGCTTTCTTT.

The chain is built from TRBV5-8 and TRBJ1-5; possibly TRBD1 for D (5 bases). Germline CDR1 is SGHTS and CDR2 is YDEGEE. The CDR3 has 17 amino acids. V lost 0 bases and J lost 0, with 13 bases in between. The CDR3 loop reads CASSLGGRAYSNQPQHF. DNA for the CDR3: TGTGCCAGCAGCTTGGGGGGCAGAGCTTATAGCAATCAGCCCCAGCATTTT.

The chain couples TRBV19 to TRBJ2-1; 7 bases are a match to TRBD1. V trimming: 7 bases; J trimming: 8 bases; junction bases outside the gene matches: 8. The CDR3 extends over 13 amino acids. Germline CDR1 is LNHDA and CDR2 is SQIVND (reference sequence). CDR3: CASNRQGEDEQFF. CDR3 sequence (DNA): TGTGCCAGTAACCGACAGGGTGAGGATGAGCAGTTCTTC.

The chain uses TRBV5-6 and TRBJ2-5; weak D call: TRBD2 (6 bases). The CDR3 length is 14 residues. Trimming shortened V by 3 bases and J by 2 bases, and 11 bases separated the two germline ends. Germline CDR1 SGHDT, CDR2 YYEEEE. Written as DNA, the CDR3 is TGTGCCAGCAGCTATGGGGACTTGCAAGAGACCCAGTACTTC. Protein: CASSYGDLQETQYF.

The CDR3 DNA reads as TGTGCCAGCGCCCCGGGGGAAGGTGAAGCTTTCTTT. This encodes CASAPGEGEAFF. The rearrangement joins TRBV18 to TRBJ1-1; the D gene is possibly TRBD1 (5 bases). CDR3 length: 12 residues. The germline gives CDR1 KGHSH, CDR2 LQKENI. V lost 8 bases, J lost 7 bases, and 14 bases lay in between.

V and J are TRBV28 and TRBJ2-2; the D is unclear. CDR1 is MDHEN and CDR2 is SYDVKM in the germline V gene. The length of the CDR3 is 16 residues. V gave up 1 base and J gave up 6 bases, with 15 bases separating them. Written as DNA, the CDR3 is TGTGCCAGCAGTTTATTTGCCGGGCTAGGCCCCGGGGAGCTGTTTTTT. Translating it yields CASSLFAGLGPGELFF.

CDR3 coding DNA: TGTGCCAGCAGTTACATCTCCTGGCCCTACGAGCAGTACTTC. Translation: CASSYISWPYEQYF. The chain couples TRBV6-2 or TRBV6-3 to TRBJ2-7; D ambiguous. V gave up 2 bases and J gave up 2 bases, with 10 bases separating them. Germline V lookup: CDR1 MNHEY, CDR2 SVGEGT. CDR3 length: 14 residues.

Here the CDR3 DNA reads TGTGCCAGCAGAGTAAGCAATCAGCCCCAGCATTTT. It codes for CASRVSNQPQHF. This chain links TRBV28 with TRBJ1-5; the D is unclear. CDR1 and CDR2 from the germline V gene are MDHEN and SYDVKM. V was clipped by 6 bases and J by 1 base, with 4 bases between them. This CDR3 contains 12 residues.

This rearrangement joins TRBV2 to TRBJ2-3, with D possibly being TRBD2 (6 bases). Germline lookup yields CDR1 SNHLY and CDR2 FYNNEI. This CDR3 comprises 15 residues. V dropped 3 bases and J dropped 1 base, with 11 bases sitting between them. CDR3 bases: TGTGCCAGCAGTGATCCGGGAGAGGGCACAGATACGCAGTATTTT. It yields the protein CASSDPGEGTDTQYF. The full variable domain, in which reference TRBV2 and TRBJ2-3 provide the parts outside the CDR3, is EPEVTQTPSHQVTQMGQEVILRCVPISNHLYFYWYRQILGQKVEFLVSFYNNEISEKSEIFDDQFSVERPDGSNFTLKIRSTKLEDSAMYFCASSDPGEGTDTQYFGPGTRLTVL.

V and J are TRBV5-5 and TRBJ2-3; D unclear. Trimming removed 4 bases at V and 4 bases at J, with 13 bases between. Germline V CDR1 and CDR2: SGHKS, YYEKEE (reference sequence). This CDR3 is built from 14 residues. The CDR3 sequence: CASSLGSLSDTQYF. The CDR3 DNA is TGTGCCAGCAGCCTGGGATCCCTTTCAGATACGCAGTATTTT.

V usage is TRBV30 and J usage is TRBJ2-2; D tentatively fits TRBD1 or TRBD2 (6 bases each). Germline-derived CDR1 and CDR2 are GTSNPN and SVGIG (reference sequence). Trimming cost V 2 bases and J 4 bases, with 20 bases left between them. CDR3 length: 17 amino acids. The CDR3 sequence: CAWSRVGGAGLTGELFF. The CDR3 bases are TGTGCCTGGAGTCGAGTCGGGGGCGCAGGTCTCACCGGGGAGCTGTTTTTT.

The chain recombines TRBV7-8 with TRBJ1-6, with D perhaps TRBD1 (6 bases). This CDR3 is 15 amino acids long. Germline V gene data show CDR1 as SGHVS and CDR2 as FQNEAQ. V lost 1 base and J lost 4, with 8 bases in between. The CDR3 region has the DNA TGTGCCAGCAGCTTAGAAGGGGGTTATAATTCACCCCTCCACTTT. Its protein is CASSLEGGYNSPLHF. Drawing the rest from reference TRBV7-8 and TRBJ1-6, the complete variable domain is GAGVSQSPRYKVAKRGQDVALRCDPISGHVSLFWYQQALGQGPEFLTYFQNEAQLDKSGLPSDRFFAERPEGSVSTLKIQRTQQEDSAVYLCASSLEGGYNSPLHFGNGTRLTVT.

The rearrangement joins TRBV19 to TRBJ1-2; D call uncertain. Trimming removed 5 bases from V and 4 bases from J, with 20 bases in between. Germline CDR1 and CDR2: LNHDA and SQIVND (reference sequence). CDR3 size: 16 residues. The CDR3 coding sequence is TGTGCCAGTAGTCCAATTAGACCCGGGATTAGCTATGGCTACACCTTC. Translating it yields CASSPIRPGISYGYTF.

This chain joins TRBV6-6 and TRBJ1-5, with 10 bases that match TRBD1. The CDR3 covers 16 residues. V lost 2 bases to trimming and J lost 5 bases; unmatched junction nucleotides: 6. Germline-derived CDR1 and CDR2 are MNHNY and SVGAGI (reference sequence). The CDR3, as DNA: TGTGCCAGCAGTTACACCAGACAGGGGGCCCATCAGCCCCAGCATTTT. Encoded protein: CASSYTRQGAHQPQHF.

V is TRBV2 and J is TRBJ1-5, with D possibly being TRBD1 (5 bases). V was cut by 6 bases and J by 5 bases, with 17 bases left in between. Germline-derived CDR1 and CDR2 are SNHLY and FYNNEI. This CDR3 spans 15 amino acids. The CDR3 DNA is TGTGCCAGCAGCTCCACACGGGGCGCCGATCAGCCCCAGCATTTT. This gives the protein CASSSTRGADQPQHF.

The chain links TRBV7-2 to TRBJ2-7; 8 bases line up with TRBD1. Trimming took 8 bases from V and 3 from J; bases not matched to a gene: 9. CDR1 and CDR2 (germline): SGHTA, FQGNSA. The CDR3 has 14 residues. The CDR3 here is CASGPRGRHYEQYF. CDR3 DNA: TGTGCCAGCGGCCCCAGGGGGCGGCACTACGAGCAGTACTTC.

The chain is built from TRBV27 and TRBJ1-1; 8 nucleotides match TRBD1. V lost 6 bases to trimming and J lost 3 bases; unmatched junction nucleotides: 6. The length of the CDR3 is 14 residues. Germline assignment: CDR1 MNHEY and CDR2 SMNVEV (reference sequence). The DNA for the CDR3 is TGTGCCAGCAGATCAGGGGGCCGGGACACTGAAGCTTTCTTT. Translating it yields CASRSGGRDTEAFF.

This chain links TRBV24-1 with TRBJ2-3; no clear D. The CDR3 extends over 13 amino acids. V was pared by 1 base and J by 5 bases, with 6 bases between. Germline lookup yields CDR1 KGHDR and CDR2 SFDVKD. This CDR3 reads CATSDFSQDTQYF. The CDR3 nucleotides read TGTGCCACCAGTGATTTTAGCCAAGATACGCAGTATTTT.

This clone came up once. The chain combines TRBV2 with TRBJ2-2, with a possible D match to TRBD1 (6 bases). The CDR3 sequence is 16 residues long. V dropped 3 bases and J dropped 2 bases, with 13 bases sitting between them. Germline CDR1 reads SNHLY; CDR2 reads FYNNEI. This CDR3 is CASSDTGQHNTGELFF. In DNA, the CDR3 is TGTGCCAGCAGTGACACAGGACAGCATAACACCGGGGAGCTGTTTTTT.

The chain uses TRBV27 and TRBJ1-4; D is possibly TRBD1 (6 bases). V was pared by 1 base and J by 7 bases, with 16 bases between. Per germline, CDR1 MNHEY and CDR2 SMNVEV (reference sequence). The CDR3 length is 16 residues. The CDR3 nucleotides are TGTGCCAGCAGTTTATGGGGCGGGGGCAGGGGTGAAAAACTGTTTTTT. This translates into CASSLWGGGRGEKLFF.

This clone was seen a single time. The chain couples TRBV28 to TRBJ2-7, with unresolved D. V dropped 1 base and J dropped 5 bases, with 3 bases sitting between them. This CDR3 contains 11 residues. Germline CDR1 MDHEN, CDR2 SYDVKM. The CDR3 spells CASSLSNEQYF. As DNA, the CDR3 is TGTGCCAGCAGTTTATCTAACGAGCAGTACTTC.

The CDR3, as DNA: TGTGCCAGGATGGACAGGGTTTGGGCCAACGTCCTGACTTTC. This translates into CARMDRVWANVLTF. This chain connects TRBV21-1 to TRBJ2-6; the table's D call, TRBD1, has no DNA check behind it. TRBV21-1 is deemed a pseudogene. CDR3 size: 14 residues.

Only one count was recorded for this clone. The J gene is TRBJ1-2, the V gene TRBV18; 7 bases align to TRBD1. This CDR3 is built from 15 residues. The junction had 13 bases not matched to a gene; V was cut back by 6 bases and J by 6 bases. CDR1 and CDR2 (germline): KGHSH, LQKENI. CDR3 residues: CASSPRGQISNGYTF. The CDR3, as DNA: TGTGCCAGCTCCCCGAGGGGACAGATATCCAATGGCTACACCTTC.

This sequence joins TRBV5-4 and TRBJ2-7; D remains unclear. The CDR3 runs 15 residues. V was pared by 2 bases and J by 1 base, with 13 bases between. Germline V CDR1 and CDR2: SGHNT, YYREEE (reference sequence). This chain's CDR3 is CASSFVGYRSYEQYF. CDR3 in DNA: TGTGCCAGCAGCTTCGTAGGGTATCGGTCCTACGAGCAGTACTTC. The full variable domain, completed using reference TRBV5-4 and TRBJ2-7, is ETGVTQSPTHLIKTRGQQVTLRCSSQSGHNTVSWYQQALGQGPQFIFQYYREEENGRGNFPPRFSGLQFPNYSSELNVNALELDDSALYLCASSFVGYRSYEQYFGPGTRLTVT.

The chain couples TRBV2 to TRBJ1-2; D not resolved. The CDR3 covers 11 residues. In germline, CDR1 is SNHLY, CDR2 FYNNEI. V dropped 6 bases and J dropped 7 bases, with 9 bases sitting between them. CDR3 DNA sequence: TGTGCCAGCAGGAGACTGTCTGGCTACACCTTC. Translating gives CASRRLSGYTF.

This rearrangement joins TRBV27 to TRBJ1-6, with unresolved D. Trimming left V 2 bases short and J 4 bases short, with 9 bases between. The CDR3 is 15 amino acids. The germline V gene has CDR1 MNHEY and CDR2 SMNVEV (reference sequence). The CDR3 region has the DNA TGTGCCAGCAGTTTAACGGCAGGATATAATTCACCCCTCCACTTT. Protein product: CASSLTAGYNSPLHF.

The V gene is TRBV27, the J gene TRBJ1-3; possibly TRBD1 for D (5 bases). The CDR3 runs to 15 residues. Trimming pared 8 bases from V and 0 bases from J, leaving 14 bases between. Germline CDR1 MNHEY, CDR2 SMNVEV (reference sequence). The CDR3: CASDIRENSGNTIYF. Here the CDR3 DNA reads TGTGCCAGCGACATCAGGGAAAACTCTGGAAACACCATATATTTT.